Below, 26 T cell receptor beta chains from the same sample are listed, as sequenced in a study of cytomegalovirus exposure and HLA in healthy donors. The table came from immunoSEQ multiplex PCR; TCRdb's copy has only in-frame clones and leaves some out. The table lists fewer than 200,000 clones, about 96% of them singletons, with 0.8% to 0.95% in the top ten. What was sequenced was PBMCs. These receptors all stem from a woman between 18 and 29 years old in good health and CMV-seronegative.

This clone was recorded only once. The chain is built from TRBV27 and TRBJ2-1; 7 positions match TRBD2. The V gene end was trimmed by 0 bases and the J gene end by 0 bases; junction bases not matched to a gene: 14. This CDR3 is 20 amino acids long. Germline CDR1 and CDR2: MNHEY and SMNVEV (reference sequence). The DNA for the CDR3 is TGTGCCAGCAGTTTATCGAGTTTTGAGCGGGGATTGAGCTCCTACAATGAGCAGTTCTTC. It is translated as CASSLSSFERGLSSYNEQFF.

V is TRBV5-5 and J is TRBJ1-4; no definite D call. The germline CDR1 and CDR2 sequences are SGHKS and YYEKEE (reference sequence). The CDR3 is 14 residues long. V lost 5 bases and J 8 bases, leaving 16 bases between the germline ends. This CDR3 reads CASSRLALWEKLFF. CDR3 in DNA: TGTGCCAGCAGTAGACTGGCTCTATGGGAAAAACTGTTTTTT.

V and J are TRBV25-1 and TRBJ2-5; D is possibly TRBD2 (5 bases). The germline CDR1 and CDR2 sequences are MGHDK and SYGVNS. Trimming removed 1 base from V and 4 bases from J, with 13 bases in between. This CDR3 is 15 amino acids long. In nucleotides, the CDR3 is TGTGCCAGCAGTGAATTTAGCGTGATGGGAGAGACCCAGTACTTC. It yields the protein CASSEFSVMGETQYF.

The chain has TRBV20-1 and TRBJ1-2, with D unclear. Germline lookup yields CDR1 DFQATT and CDR2 SNEGSKA (reference sequence). There are 11 residues in the CDR3. The ends were cut back, 3 bases at V and 7 bases at J, with 9 bases in the middle. This chain's CDR3 is CSASIPGGYTF. The CDR3 region has the DNA TGCAGTGCTAGTATTCCGGGTGGCTACACCTTC.

The chain is built from TRBV27 and TRBJ1-6, with D possibly TRBD1 on 5 matching bases. The V and J ends lost 0 bases and 0 bases respectively, with 15 bases between them. The germline gives CDR1 MNHEY, CDR2 SMNVEV (reference sequence). This CDR3 is built from 19 residues. CDR3 in amino acids: CASSLSGRARVSYNSPLHF. The DNA for the CDR3 is TGTGCCAGCAGTTTATCGGGCAGGGCCCGGGTCTCCTATAATTCACCCCTCCACTTT.

The chain carries TRBV7-9 and TRBJ2-3, with D possibly matching TRBD1 (5 bases). V gave up 4 bases and J gave up 4 bases, with 18 bases separating them. CDR1 and CDR2 from the germline V gene are SEHNR and FQNEAQ (reference sequence). The CDR3 is 16 amino acids. CDR3 protein: CASSSRRLGLADTQYF. CDR3 coding DNA: TGTGCCAGCAGCTCCCGTAGATTGGGGCTGGCAGATACGCAGTATTTT.

This chain links TRBV2 with TRBJ2-5; 10 bases agree with TRBD1. CDR1 SNHLY and CDR2 FYNNEI come from the germline V gene. The CDR3 covers 15 residues. Germline trimming cut 4 bases from V and 9 bases from J; bases unmatched to any gene: 11. CDR3 sequence (DNA): TGTGCCAGCAGTGGTGCCGGGACAGGGGATCCGCCCCAGTACTTC. Amino acid sequence: CASSGAGTGDPPQYF.

The chain joins TRBV29-1 to TRBJ2-2; a weak D match, TRBD1 (6 bases). Germline CDR1 reads SQVTM; CDR2 reads ANQGSEA. This CDR3 contains 15 residues. The ends were cut back, 0 bases at V and 7 bases at J, with 15 bases in the middle. The CDR3 here is CSVEDSQGRGGELFF. As DNA, the CDR3 is TGCAGCGTTGAAGATTCACAGGGAAGGGGCGGGGAGCTGTTTTTT.

J is TRBJ2-3 and V is TRBV6-1, with D perhaps TRBD2 (6 bases). Trimming cost V 3 bases and J 5 bases, with 12 bases left between them. The CDR3 is made up of 14 amino acids. Germline V gene data show CDR1 as MNHNS and CDR2 as SASEGT. CDR3 nucleotides: TGTGCCAGCAGTGAGAGAGGGCGGGGAGATACGCAGTATTTT. As protein: CASSERGRGDTQYF.

The chain's CDR3 is CASSLELSPLNTEAFF. The CDR3 bases are TGTGCCAGCAGCTTAGAGCTCTCCCCCTTGAACACTGAAGCTTTCTTT. This rearrangement joins TRBV7-2 to TRBJ1-1; D not certain. The germline CDR1 and CDR2 sequences are SGHTA and FQGNSA. The CDR3 has 16 residues. Trimming took 1 base from V and 0 from J, leaving 12 bases between them. Full variable domain (rest looked up from reference TRBV7-2 and TRBJ1-1): GAGVSQSPSNKVTEKGKDVELRCDPISGHTALYWYRQSLGQGLEFLIYFQGNSAPDKSGLPSDRFSAERTGGSVSTLTIQRTQQEDSAVYLCASSLELSPLNTEAFFGQGTRLTVV.

CDR3 sequence (DNA): TGTGCCAGTTGGGGGCAGCTTAATGAAAAACTGTTTTTT. Its protein product is CASWGQLNEKLFF. This sequence joins TRBV2 and TRBJ1-4; TRBD1 might be the D (6 bases). Per the germline V gene, CDR1 is SNHLY and CDR2 is FYNNEI. Trimming left V 9 bases short and J 4 bases short, with 12 bases between. The CDR3 consists of 13 residues.

This clone appeared once. The chain combines TRBV9 with TRBJ1-2; D remains ambiguous. V gave up 0 bases and J gave up 9 bases, with 12 bases separating them. CDR1 is SGDLS, CDR2 YYNGEE, per germline. The CDR3 totals 13 residues. The DNA of the CDR3 is TGTGCCAGCAGCGTAGGGGGAAGGACTCGCTACACCTTC. Its translation is CASSVGGRTRYTF. Drawing the rest from reference TRBV9 and TRBJ1-2, the complete variable domain is DSGVTQTPKHLITATGQRVTLRCSPRSGDLSVYWYQQSLDQGLQFLIQYYNGEERAKGNILERFSAQQFPDLHSELNLSSLELGDSALYFCASSVGGRTRYTFGSGTRLTVV.

A single count supports this clone. V is TRBV6-6 and J is TRBJ2-7, with D unclear. The V end was cut by 7 bases, the J end by 6 bases, with 10 bases between. Germline V gene sequence: CDR1 MNHNY, CDR2 SVGAGI (reference sequence). The CDR3 consists of 11 residues. The CDR3 protein is CASTYSGEQYF. Written as DNA, the CDR3 is TGTGCCAGCACCTACTCCGGCGAGCAGTACTTC.

The chain uses TRBV19 and TRBJ1-5; D is ambiguous. Germline CDR1 and CDR2: LNHDA and SQIVND (reference sequence). V lost 3 bases and J 0 bases, leaving 9 bases between the germline ends. CDR3 length equals 15 residues. CDR3 in DNA: TGTGCCAGTAGTATGGGAGACACTAGCAATCAGCCCCAGCATTTT. Its protein product is CASSMGDTSNQPQHF.

The chain carries TRBV14 and TRBJ1-1; 9 bases are a match to TRBD1. Germline V gives CDR1 SGHDN, CDR2 FVKESK. This CDR3 is 15 amino acids long. The ends lost 6 bases at V and 6 bases at J; junction bases unmatched: 11. The DNA for the CDR3 is TGTGCCAGCAGTCAAAGGCTGGACAGGGGCGCTGAAGCTTTCTTT. This encodes CASSQRLDRGAEAFF.

The chain links TRBV6-5 to TRBJ1-3, with a possible D match to TRBD1 (5 bases). V lost 0 bases and J 4 bases, leaving 10 bases between the germline ends. The CDR3 has 15 amino acids. Germline V CDR1 and CDR2: MNHEY, SVGAGI. The CDR3 DNA reads TGTGCCAGCAGTTACTCGGACACCCCAGGAAACACCATATATTTT. Its translation: CASSYSDTPGNTIYF.

V usage is TRBV5-5 and J usage is TRBJ2-7; maybe TRBD1 (6 bases). The CDR3 spans 14 residues. Per the germline V gene, CDR1 is SGHKS and CDR2 is YYEKEE (reference sequence). Trimming removed 1 base at V and 3 bases at J, with 11 bases between. The CDR3 sequence is CASSLFTQGYEQYF. The CDR3 region has the DNA TGTGCCAGCAGCTTGTTCACACAGGGCTACGAGCAGTACTTC.

The table lists this clone with a count of one. The DNA for the CDR3 is TGTGCCGGGGCAGGGGGTTCCCAAGCTTTCTTT. Amino acids: CAGAGGSQAFF. The V gene is TRBV6-1, the J gene TRBJ1-1; 7 bases fit TRBD1. V trimming: 11 bases; J trimming: 9 bases; junction bases outside the gene matches: 9. The length of the CDR3 is 11 residues. CDR1 and CDR2 from the germline V gene are MNHNS and SASEGT.

The chain links TRBV13 to TRBJ2-5; TRBD2 aligns across 8 bases. Germline-derived CDR1 and CDR2 are PRHDT and FYEKMQ (reference sequence). CDR3 length: 16 residues. The trim removed 1 base at V and 3 bases at J, leaving 7 bases unmatched. The CDR3: CASSLVAGGSKETQYF. For the CDR3, the DNA is TGTGCCAGCAGCTTAGTGGCGGGGGGCTCTAAAGAGACCCAGTACTTC. Variable domain in full (rest from reference TRBV13 and TRBJ2-5): AAGVIQSPRHLIKEKRETATLKCYPIPRHDTVYWYQQGPGQDPQFLISFYEKMQSDKGSIPDRFSAQQFSDYHSELNMSSLELGDSALYFCASSLVAGGSKETQYFGPGTRLLVL.

V gene TRBV9 combines with J gene TRBJ2-1; TRBD1 matches 8 bases. This CDR3 contains 15 residues. Trimming removed 5 bases from V and 0 bases from J; junction bases left unmatched: 4. Germline-derived CDR1 and CDR2 are SGDLS and YYNGEE. CDR3 nucleotides: TGTGCCAGCAGTGTACAGGGGGACTCCTACAATGAGCAGTTCTTC. This sequence encodes CASSVQGDSYNEQFF. Filled out from reference TRBV9 and TRBJ2-1, the complete variable domain reads DSGVTQTPKHLITATGQRVTLRCSPRSGDLSVYWYQQSLDQGLQFLIQYYNGEERAKGNILERFSAQQFPDLHSELNLSSLELGDSALYFCASSVQGDSYNEQFFGPGTRLTVL.

The chain carries TRBV7-2 and TRBJ2-7; 10 nucleotides agree with TRBD1. The germline V gene encodes CDR1 SGHTA and CDR2 FQGNSA. V lost 2 bases to trimming and J lost 3 bases; unmatched junction nucleotides: 10. The CDR3 covers 17 residues. The CDR3 spells CASSLIRVTGGSYEQYF. The CDR3 bases are TGTGCCAGCAGCTTAATCCGTGTGACAGGGGGCAGCTACGAGCAGTACTTC.

This clone was seen once. The chain joins TRBV9 to TRBJ1-1, with TRBD1 matching over 9 bases. Germline V CDR1 and CDR2: SGDLS, YYNGEE. The CDR3 totals 14 residues. Trimming cost V 3 bases and J 6 bases; bases outside gene matches: 6. CDR3 sequence reads: CASSGGQGGPEAFF. Here the CDR3 DNA reads TGTGCCAGCAGCGGGGGACAGGGCGGTCCTGAAGCTTTCTTT.

V and J are TRBV2 and TRBJ1-4; the D gene is possibly TRBD1 (6 bases). The CDR3 is 15 amino acids. Germline V CDR1 and CDR2: SNHLY, FYNNEI. Trimming cost V 8 bases and J 10 bases, with 23 bases left between them. DNA for the CDR3: TGTGCCAGCCAATGGGACAAGGTGCGTGCAGCAAAACTGTTTTTT. It codes for CASQWDKVRAAKLFF.

The gene calls are TRBV4-2 and TRBJ1-4; no clear D. Trimming removed 1 base from V and 4 bases from J, with 7 bases in between. The germline V gene encodes CDR1 LGHNA and CDR2 YNFKEQ. The CDR3 totals 14 residues. The CDR3 spells CASSQAGSNEKLFF. The CDR3 nucleotides are TGTGCCAGCAGCCAAGCGGGGAGTAATGAAAAACTGTTTTTT.

This rearrangement joins TRBV7-2 to TRBJ2-3; 12 bases are a match to TRBD2. This CDR3 is 16 amino acids long. V was clipped by 4 bases and J by 6 bases; unmatched bases: 8. CDR1 is SGHTA and CDR2 is FQGNSA in the germline V gene. The CDR3 is CASSSLAGGPEDTQYF. The CDR3 coding sequence is TGTGCCAGCAGCTCTCTAGCGGGGGGGCCCGAGGATACGCAGTATTTT.

The V gene is TRBV6-6, the J gene TRBJ2-7; perhaps TRBD1 as D (6 bases). The CDR3 runs 15 residues. Germline CDR1 reads MNHNY; CDR2 reads SVGAGI (reference sequence). Trimming removed 6 bases at V and 4 bases at J, with 19 bases between. This chain's CDR3 is CASSPDRFAPYEQYF. CDR3 nucleotide sequence: TGTGCCAGCAGCCCTGACAGGTTCGCCCCGTACGAGCAGTACTTC.